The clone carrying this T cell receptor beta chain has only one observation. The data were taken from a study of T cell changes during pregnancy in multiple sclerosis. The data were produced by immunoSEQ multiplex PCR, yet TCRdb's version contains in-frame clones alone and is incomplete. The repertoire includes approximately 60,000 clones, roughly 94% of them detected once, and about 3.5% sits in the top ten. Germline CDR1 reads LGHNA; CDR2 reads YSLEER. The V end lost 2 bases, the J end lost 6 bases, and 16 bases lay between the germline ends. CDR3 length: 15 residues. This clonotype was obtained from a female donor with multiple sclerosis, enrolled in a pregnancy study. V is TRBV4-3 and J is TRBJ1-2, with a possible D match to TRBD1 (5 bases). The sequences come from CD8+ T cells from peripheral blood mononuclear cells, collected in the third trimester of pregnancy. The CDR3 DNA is TGCGCCAGCAGCCAACTCCGGTGGGGGGAACATGGCTACACCTTC. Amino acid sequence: CASSQLRWGEHGYTF.